The present entry profiles one T cell receptor (beta chain) with its context. Its antigen is unknown. TCRdb redid the calling of the 5' RACE reads with MiXCR, one entry per CDR3 protein. The repertoire holds 200,000 to 300,000 distinct CDR3 sequences, with more than 6.5% as singletons. Germline CDR1 and CDR2: SGHAT and FQNNGV. V was clipped by 5 bases and J by 3 bases, with 7 bases between them. The CDR3 loop spans 12 amino acids. The data were obtained in a study of T cells after yellow fever vaccination. Overall study: Fractions containing few cells were prepared with SMART-Seq v4 Ultra Low Input.

Study findings and constraints: The booster saw the reappearance of most primary-vaccination clones (about 95% CD4, 80% to 90% CD8).

The TCR originated in a man younger than 40 who received the YFV17D yellow fever vaccine. The chain links TRBV11-2 to TRBJ2-5; D is unclear. The sequencing here drew on CD4+ T cells sorted from PBMCs, taken on the day of the yellow fever booster vaccination. The CDR3 protein is CASSVWKETQYF. The CDR3, as DNA: TGTGCCAGCAGCGTGTGGAAAGAGACCCAGTACTTC.